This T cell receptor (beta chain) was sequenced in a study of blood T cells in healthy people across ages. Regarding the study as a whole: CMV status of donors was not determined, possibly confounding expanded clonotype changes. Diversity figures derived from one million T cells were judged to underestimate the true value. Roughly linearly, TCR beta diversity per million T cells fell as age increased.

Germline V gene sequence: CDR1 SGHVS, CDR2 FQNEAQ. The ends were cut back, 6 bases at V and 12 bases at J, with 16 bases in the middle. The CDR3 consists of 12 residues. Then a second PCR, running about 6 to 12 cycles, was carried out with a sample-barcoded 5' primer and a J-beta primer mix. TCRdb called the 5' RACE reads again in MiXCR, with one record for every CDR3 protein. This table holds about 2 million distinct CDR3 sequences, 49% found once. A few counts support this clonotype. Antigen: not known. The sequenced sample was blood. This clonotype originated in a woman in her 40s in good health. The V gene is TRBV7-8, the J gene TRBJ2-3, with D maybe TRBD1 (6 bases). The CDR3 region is CASRDTGHSQYF. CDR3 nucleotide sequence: TGTGCCAGCAGGGATACGGGACATTCTCAGTATTTT.